The TCR beta chain described here comes from a study of shared clonotypes between healthy human individuals. TCRdb keeps only in-frame clones here, not all; method: immunoSEQ multiplex PCR. The table has about 1.5 million clones, roughly 96% seen once; the top ten hold roughly 1.2%. The CDR3 length is 15 residues. CDR1 is MGHDK, CDR2 SYGVNS, per germline. V gave up 3 bases and J gave up 3 bases, with 14 bases separating them. What was sequenced was naive CD4+ T cells sorted from blood. Subset specified: CD45RA+ positively selected. This TCR was sampled from a man aged 25-45 years in good health. The chain links TRBV25-1 to TRBJ1-1; a weak D match, TRBD1 (6 bases). The CDR3 DNA reads as TGTGCCAGCAGTGATCCAAGGGAGGGGGACACTGAAGCTTTCTTT. Protein: CASSDPREGDTEAFF.